A single T cell receptor (beta chain) is shown here with its context. Its antigen is still unknown. The sample belongs to a study of identical twins. There are 13 residues in the CDR3. Looked up from germline, CDR1 is DFQATT and CDR2 is SNEGSKA (reference sequence). V dropped 0 bases and J dropped 3 bases, with 6 bases sitting between them. Every donor was a healthy Caucasian. Notes on the study in general: The abundant beta clonotypes from cord blood had fewer insertions, and memory repertoires had none of this.

After template switching added a universal primer site, the resulting cDNA carried unique molecular identifiers. TCRdb recomputed calls from the 5' RACE reads with MiXCR, one row per CDR3 protein. In the table there are some 240,000 distinct CDR3 sequences, roughly a tenth of which are singletons. The chain links TRBV20-1 to TRBJ1-5; no definite D call. The clonotype was recovered from a man aged 45-65 years in good health. Input material: memory T cells sorted from blood. CDR3 DNA: TGCAGTGCTAGAGATACAGCCAATCAGCCCCAGCATTTT. Translated, it gives CSARDTANQPQHF.